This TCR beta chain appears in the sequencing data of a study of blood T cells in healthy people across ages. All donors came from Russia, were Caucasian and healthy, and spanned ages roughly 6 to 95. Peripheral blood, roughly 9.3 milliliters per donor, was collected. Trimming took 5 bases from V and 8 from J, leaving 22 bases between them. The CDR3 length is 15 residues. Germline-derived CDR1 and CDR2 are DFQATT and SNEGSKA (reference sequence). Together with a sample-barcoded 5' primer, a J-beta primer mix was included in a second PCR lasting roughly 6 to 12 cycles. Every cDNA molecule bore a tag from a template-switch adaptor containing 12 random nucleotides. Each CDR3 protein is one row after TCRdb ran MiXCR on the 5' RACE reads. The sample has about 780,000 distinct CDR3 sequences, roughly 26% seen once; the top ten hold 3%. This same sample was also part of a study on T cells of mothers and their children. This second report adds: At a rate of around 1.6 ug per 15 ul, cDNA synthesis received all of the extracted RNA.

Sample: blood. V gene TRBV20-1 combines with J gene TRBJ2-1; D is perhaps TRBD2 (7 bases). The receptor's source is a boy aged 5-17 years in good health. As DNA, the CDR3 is TGCAGTGCTCACAAAAGGGGGAGGGCCGAGGATGAGCAGTTCTTC. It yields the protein CSAHKRGRAEDEQFF.